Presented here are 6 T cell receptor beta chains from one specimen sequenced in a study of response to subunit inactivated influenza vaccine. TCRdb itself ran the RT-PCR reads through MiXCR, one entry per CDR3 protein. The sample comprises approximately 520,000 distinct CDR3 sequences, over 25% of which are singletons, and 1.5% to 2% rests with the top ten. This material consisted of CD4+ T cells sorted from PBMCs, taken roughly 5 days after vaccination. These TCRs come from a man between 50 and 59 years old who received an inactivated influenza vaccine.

This CDR3 is CASRHGTMEYGYTF. In DNA, the CDR3 is TGTGCCAGCAGACACGGGACGATGGAGTATGGCTACACCTTC. The rearrangement links TRBV27 to TRBJ1-2, with a weak D call TRBD1 (5 bases). This CDR3 is built from 14 residues. V was trimmed by 6 bases and J by 5 bases, leaving 16 bases between them. CDR1 MNHEY and CDR2 SMNVEV come from the germline V gene (reference sequence).

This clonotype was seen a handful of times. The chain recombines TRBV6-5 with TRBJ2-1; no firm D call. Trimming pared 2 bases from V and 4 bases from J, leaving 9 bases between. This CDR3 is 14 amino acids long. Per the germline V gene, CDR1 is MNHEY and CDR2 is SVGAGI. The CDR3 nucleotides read TGTGCCAGCAGTTACAATCCGCCGTACAATGAGCAGTTCTTC. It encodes CASSYNPPYNEQFF.

The CDR3 DNA follows: TGTGCCATCAGTGCATCCGGGACTAGCGGATCAGATACGCAGTATTTT. Translated, it gives CAISASGTSGSDTQYF. The chain joins TRBV10-3 to TRBJ2-3, with 11 bases identical to TRBD2. There are 16 residues in the CDR3. Germline trimming cut 4 bases from V and 4 bases from J; bases unmatched to any gene: 7. Germline V CDR1 and CDR2: ENHRY, SYGVKD.

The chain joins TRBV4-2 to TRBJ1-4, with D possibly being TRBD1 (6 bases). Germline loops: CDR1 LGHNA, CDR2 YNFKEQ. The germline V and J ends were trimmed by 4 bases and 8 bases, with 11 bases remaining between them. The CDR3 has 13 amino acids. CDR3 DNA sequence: TGTGCCAGCAGCCTACGGACAGAGGAAAAACTGTTTTTT. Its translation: CASSLRTEEKLFF.

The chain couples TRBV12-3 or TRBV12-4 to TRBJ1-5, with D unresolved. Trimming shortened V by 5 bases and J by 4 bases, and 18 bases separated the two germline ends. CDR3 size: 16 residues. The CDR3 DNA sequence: TGTGCCAGCAGTCTCTCTGGGCGGGAAGGGAATCAGCCCCAGCATTTT. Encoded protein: CASSLSGREGNQPQHF.

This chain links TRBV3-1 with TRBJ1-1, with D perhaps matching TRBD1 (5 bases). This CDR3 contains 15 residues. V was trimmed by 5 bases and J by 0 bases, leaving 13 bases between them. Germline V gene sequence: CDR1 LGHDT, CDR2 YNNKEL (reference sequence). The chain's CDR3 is CASSSLGGVNTEAFF. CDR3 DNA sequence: TGTGCCAGCAGCTCCCTCGGGGGAGTGAACACTGAAGCTTTCTTT. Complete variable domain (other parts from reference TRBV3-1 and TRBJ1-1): DTAVSQTPKYLVTQMGNDKSIKCEQNLGHDTMYWYKQDSKKFLKIMFSYNNKELIINETVPNRFSPKSPDKAHLNLHINSLELGDSAVYFCASSSLGGVNTEAFFGQGTRLTVV.